The 8 T cell receptor beta chains in this list originate from one sample, sequenced in a study of blood T cell repertoires in COVID-19. The assay was immunoSEQ multiplex PCR, and TCRdb's table has in-frame clones only and misses some. The sample comprises about 220,000 clones, 88% of which are singletons, and roughly 14% rests with the top ten. Specimen: PBMCs or T cells enriched from blood (not recorded which). Receptor source: a woman in her forties or fifties with acute COVID-19.

This chain connects TRBV7-9 to TRBJ2-7; D might be TRBD2 (5 bases). The germline gives CDR1 SEHNR, CDR2 FQNEAQ (reference sequence). V gave up 3 bases and J gave up 6 bases, with 12 bases separating them. This CDR3 contains 13 residues. The CDR3 sequence is CASSFSEESEQYF. The CDR3, as DNA: TGTGCCAGCAGCTTTTCGGAGGAGAGCGAGCAGTACTTC.

The chain employs TRBV5-1 and TRBJ2-1; 14 nucleotides line up with TRBD2. The J segment lost 0 bases and the V segment lost 6 bases, leaving 2 bases of the junction unmatched. The CDR3 runs 16 residues. Germline-derived CDR1 and CDR2 are SGHRS and YFSETQ. The CDR3 DNA sequence: TGCGCCAGCACCGGGACTAGCGGGAGCTCCTACAATGAGCAGTTCTTC. Protein: CASTGTSGSSYNEQFF.

J is TRBJ2-6 and V is TRBV18; D gene ambiguous. Germline V lookup: CDR1 KGHSH, CDR2 LQKENI. V lost 4 bases to trimming and J lost 2 bases, with 6 bases between them. This CDR3 contains 14 residues. The DNA of the CDR3 is TGTGCCAGCTCACTTTCCGCTGGGGCCAACGTCCTGACTTTC. As protein: CASSLSAGANVLTF. The variable domain in full, with the rest retrieved from reference TRBV18 and TRBJ2-6, is NAGVMQNPRHLVRRRGQEARLRCSPMKGHSHVYWYRQLPEEGLKFMVYLQKENIIDESGMPKERFSAEFPKEGPSILRIQQVVRGDSAAYFCASSLSAGANVLTFGAGSRLTVL.

The CDR3 nucleotides are TGCGCCAGCAGCACGGGACTAGCGGGAGGGGTGGCCGATACGCAGTATTTT. Translated, it gives CASSTGLAGGVADTQYF. The chain carries TRBV5-1 and TRBJ2-3, with 16 bases lining up with TRBD2. Germline V gene data show CDR1 as SGHRS and CDR2 as YFSETQ. J lost 6 bases, V lost 4 bases, and 8 bases had no gene match. The CDR3 has 17 residues.

The V gene is TRBV6-5, the J gene TRBJ1-1, with 8 bases that match TRBD1. The CDR3 has 15 amino acids. Looked up from germline, CDR1 is MNHEY and CDR2 is SVGAGI. J lost 1 base, V lost 7 bases, and 8 bases had no gene match. CDR3 coding DNA: TGTGCCAGCACACGAAGGACAGGGAAGAACACTGAAGCTTTCTTT. Its protein product is CASTRRTGKNTEAFF.

CDR3 sequence reads: CASSRVPGAGADTGELFF. The CDR3 bases are TGCGCCAGCAGCCGGGTCCCTGGTGCGGGAGCCGACACCGGGGAGCTGTTTTTT. This chain uses TRBV4-1 with TRBJ2-2; 7 nucleotides line up with TRBD2. This CDR3 contains 18 residues. The V segment lost 4 bases and the J segment 3 bases; nucleotides outside the gene matches: 14. Germline CDR1 MGHRA, CDR2 YSYEKL.

The J gene is TRBJ1-1, the V gene TRBV7-8, with 7 bases identical to TRBD1. Germline V gene sequence: CDR1 SGHVS, CDR2 FQNEAQ. There are 15 residues in the CDR3. Losses at the gene ends were 7 bases for V and 0 bases for J; bases not matched to a gene: 8. The CDR3 nucleotides read TGTGCCAGCAAAAAAACGGGGACAGTGAACACTGAAGCTTTCTTT. Its protein product is CASKKTGTVNTEAFF.

The chain carries TRBV7-2 and TRBJ2-5; 14 bases align to TRBD2. The CDR3 totals 16 residues. Germline V CDR1 and CDR2: SGHTA, FQGNSA. The V gene end was trimmed by 5 bases and the J gene end by 5 bases; junction bases not matched to a gene: 7. CDR3 in amino acids: CASSPGTSGRLETQYF. CDR3 DNA sequence: TGTGCCAGCAGCCCCGGGACTAGCGGGAGACTGGAGACCCAGTACTTC.